These 12 T cell receptor beta chains came from one sample sequenced in a study of shared clonotypes between healthy human individuals. Profiled with immunoSEQ multiplex PCR; TCRdb holds only in-frame clones, not every one. The top ten hold approximately 0.4% of the sample, which has under 2.5 million clones, roughly 92% seen once. What was sequenced was naive CD4+ T cells from PBMCs. Sample subset: CD45RA+ positively selected. These receptors were collected from a man aged 18-30 years in good health. Some clones in this sample may be carry-over from other donors' samples.

This chain links TRBV9 with TRBJ2-3, with TRBD2 matching 13 bases. The CDR3 is 15 residues long. The J segment lost 6 bases and the V segment lost 4 bases, leaving 5 bases of the junction unmatched. Germline V gene data show CDR1 as SGDLS and CDR2 as YYNGEE. The CDR3 nucleotides are TGTGCCAGCAGCAGAACTAGCGGGAGGGGGGATACGCAGTATTTT. Encoded protein: CASSRTSGRGDTQYF.

This chain joins TRBV11-2 and TRBJ1-3; D call uncertain. This CDR3 region has 13 residues. Germline V gene data show CDR1 as SGHAT and CDR2 as FQNNGV. Trimming removed 10 bases from V and 1 base from J, with 11 bases in between. The chain's CDR3 is CATGRQSGNTIYF. The CDR3 DNA follows: TGTGCCACAGGCCGTCAGTCTGGAAACACCATATATTTT.

V is TRBV6-1 and J is TRBJ1-2; TRBD1 aligns across 9 bases. This CDR3 is 13 amino acids long. CDR1 is MNHNS and CDR2 is SASEGT in the germline V gene. Trimming took 11 bases from V and 8 from J; bases not matched to a gene: 12. The CDR3 region has the DNA TGTGCCGGACAGGTTGACAGGGGGGGCGGCTACACCTTC. Amino acid sequence: CAGQVDRGGGYTF.

This clone was seen only once. The gene calls are TRBV6-1 and TRBJ2-1, with D possibly TRBD1 on 6 matching bases. The germline V and J ends were trimmed by 10 bases and 0 bases, with 13 bases remaining between them. The CDR3 length is 14 residues. Germline V gene data show CDR1 as MNHNS and CDR2 as SASEGT. The CDR3 region is CATLLGGSYNEQFF. Here the CDR3 DNA reads TGTGCCACGTTACTAGGGGGCTCCTACAATGAGCAGTTCTTC.

The genes are TRBV1 and TRBJ2-3; the table's D call TRBD2 went unverified against the DNA. TRBV1 is an annotated pseudogene. This CDR3 contains 16 residues. CDR3 residues: CTSSQDTAGVTDTQYF. In nucleotides, the CDR3 is TGCACCAGCAGCCAAGATACGGCGGGAGTGACAGATACGCAGTATTTT.

The V gene is TRBV10-1, the J gene TRBJ1-1; the D gene is possibly TRBD1 (5 bases). CDR3 size: 15 residues. Trimming removed 2 bases from V and 10 bases from J, with 20 bases in between. Germline loops: CDR1 WNHNN, CDR2 SYGVQD (reference sequence). CDR3 sequence: CASSENGGDVCGAFF. The CDR3 nucleotides are TGCGCCAGCAGTGAGAATGGGGGGGATGTATGTGGAGCTTTCTTT.

The rearrangement uses TRBV7-2 and TRBJ1-2; D gene ambiguous. V was shortened by 3 bases and J by 4 bases, with 12 bases between the two germline ends. This CDR3 comprises 14 residues. Germline CDR1 is SGHTA and CDR2 is FQGNSA. The CDR3 nucleotides read TGTGCCAGCAGCTTCCCGTCAGCAGCCTATGGCTACACCTTC. Translated: CASSFPSAAYGYTF.

This CDR3 is CSAVPAGGTDTQYF. For the CDR3, the DNA is TGCAGCGCCGTCCCAGCGGGGGGCACAGATACGCAGTATTTT. The chain joins TRBV29-1 to TRBJ2-3, with TRBD2 identical over 8 bases. Germline V lookup: CDR1 SQVTM, CDR2 ANQGSEA. The CDR3 runs to 14 residues. The ends lost 7 bases at V and 1 base at J; junction bases unmatched: 7.

V gene TRBV28 combines with J gene TRBJ2-7; D is undetermined. With 4 bases removed from V and 3 bases from J, the gap between germline ends came to 10 bases. Germline V lookup: CDR1 MDHEN, CDR2 SYDVKM. There are 13 residues in the CDR3. The CDR3, as DNA: TGTGCCAGCAGTTCGGCTTCCAGCTACGAGCAGTACTTC. Encoded protein: CASSSASSYEQYF.

This rearrangement joins TRBV5-1 to TRBJ2-3, with D hard to call. The CDR3 loop spans 14 amino acids. The germline gives CDR1 SGHRS, CDR2 YFSETQ. Between the trimmed V and J ends, which lost 7 bases and 0 bases, there was a span of 12 bases. The CDR3 nucleotides read TGCGCCAGCGCGTATCCGATTAGCACAGATACGCAGTATTTT. Amino acids: CASAYPISTDTQYF.

This clone occurred a few times. This chain joins TRBV4-2 and TRBJ1-1; D gene unclear. The CDR3 contains 17 residues. CDR1 and CDR2 from the germline V gene are LGHNA and YNFKEQ. V gave up 3 bases and J gave up 2 bases, with 19 bases separating them. The CDR3 sequence is CASSHPVTGMRNTEAFF. Written as DNA, the CDR3 is TGTGCCAGCAGCCATCCAGTCACGGGGATGAGAAACACTGAAGCTTTCTTT.

The chain carries TRBV28 and TRBJ1-2; D unclear. V was shortened by 8 bases and J by 8 bases, with 18 bases between the two germline ends. The CDR3 covers 13 residues. The V gene's germline CDR1 is MDHEN and CDR2 SYDVKM. The CDR3 DNA follows: TGTGCCAGCCTCGGGTGGGGTTTGGGGGGCTACACCTTC. Its protein product is CASLGWGLGGYTF.